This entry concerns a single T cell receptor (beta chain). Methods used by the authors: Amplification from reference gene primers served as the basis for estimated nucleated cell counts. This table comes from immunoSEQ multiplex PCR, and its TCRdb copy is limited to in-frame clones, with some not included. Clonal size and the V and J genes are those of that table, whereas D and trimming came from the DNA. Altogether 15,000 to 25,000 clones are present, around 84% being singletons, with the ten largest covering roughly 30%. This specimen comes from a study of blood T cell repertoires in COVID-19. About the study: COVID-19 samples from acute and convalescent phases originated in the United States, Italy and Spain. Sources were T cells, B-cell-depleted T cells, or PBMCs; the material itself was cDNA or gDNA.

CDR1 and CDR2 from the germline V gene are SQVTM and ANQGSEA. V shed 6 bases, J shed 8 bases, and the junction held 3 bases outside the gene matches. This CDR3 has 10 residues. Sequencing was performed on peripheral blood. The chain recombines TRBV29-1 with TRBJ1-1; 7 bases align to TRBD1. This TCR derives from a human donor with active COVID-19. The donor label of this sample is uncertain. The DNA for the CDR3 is TGCAGCGTGATGACAGGGGAAGCTTTCTTT. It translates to CSVMTGEAFF.